This T cell receptor (beta chain) was captured by sequencing in a study of blood T cell repertoires in COVID-19 (TCRdb year 2020). Background on the whole study: Samples covering the acute and convalescent phases of COVID-19 were provided by collaborators in the United States, Italy and Spain. The material from the prospective study consisted of cDNA or gDNA derived from T cells, B-cell-depleted T cells, or PBMCs. Deeply sampled blood TCRbeta repertoires from subjects exposed to, actively infected with, or recovered from COVID-19 were included in the dataset. The repertoires were released in a freely available public database intended as a resource for research on the immune response to SARS-CoV-2. The samples were drawn from two sources: the first 160 participants of the ongoing ImmuneRACE study, and 1,200 or so subjects contributed by 6 global collaborators. Sample metadata almost always included a de-identified subject ID, COVID-19 status, age in years and sex. Where available, HLA class I and class II types were obtained from metadata supplied by the sample provider rather than from assay-based typing.

One collaborating source in Seattle enrolled patients during active infection and followed them longitudinally through the course of disease. The collaborating institutions used their own protocols to collect whole blood in K2EDTA tubes. Collaborator samples were shipped for TCRbeta analysis as frozen whole blood, isolated PBMCs, or DNA extracted from either sample type. With respect to this clone: It has no known antigen specificity. Qualities for individual bases were not recorded, and no much larger clone is one base off.

The immunoSEQ Assay, a bias-controlled multiplex PCR, was used to amplify TCRbeta CDR3 regions from genomic DNA. On the authors' methods: Nucleated cell counts per sample were estimated from amplification of reference gene primers within the assay. To quantify the absolute abundance of each unique TCRbeta CDR3 rearrangement, sequence reads were collapsed and filtered. For each sample, productive Simpson clonality was calculated as the square root of Simpson's diversity index over productive rearrangements. TCRdb retrieved this table from immuneACCESS and kept in-frame rearrangements only. Not all clones are present; in checked studies, unresolved V genes account for under half, and no reason is known for the remainder. V, J and clone size reflect that table, while D and trimming were determined from the DNA. This sample holds about 170,000 clones; approximately 86% were observed only once. About 8.8% of the sample goes to the ten largest clones.

Summary of the overall study and its limitations: How much clinical and demographic metadata was included differed by source and by participant, and the metadata was provided uncurated.

This clonotype originated in an elderly woman with COVID-19, enrolled during active disease. Sample: peripheral blood.

For the CDR3, the sequence is CASSLDSGTYEQYF. The nucleotides are TGCGCCAGCAGCTTGGACAGCGGGACCTACGAGCAGTACTTC. The chain couples TRBV5-1 to TRBJ2-7, with TRBD2 identical over 7 junction bases. Inclusive of the bounding cysteine and phenylalanine, the CDR3 is 14 residues long. Left in the record is the CDR3 DNA by itself, 42 bases read in frame from the first base. The germline V gene encodes CDR1 SGHRS and CDR2 YFSETQ. Trimming takes 0 bases off V and 2 bases off J; junction bases not matched to a gene: 2.